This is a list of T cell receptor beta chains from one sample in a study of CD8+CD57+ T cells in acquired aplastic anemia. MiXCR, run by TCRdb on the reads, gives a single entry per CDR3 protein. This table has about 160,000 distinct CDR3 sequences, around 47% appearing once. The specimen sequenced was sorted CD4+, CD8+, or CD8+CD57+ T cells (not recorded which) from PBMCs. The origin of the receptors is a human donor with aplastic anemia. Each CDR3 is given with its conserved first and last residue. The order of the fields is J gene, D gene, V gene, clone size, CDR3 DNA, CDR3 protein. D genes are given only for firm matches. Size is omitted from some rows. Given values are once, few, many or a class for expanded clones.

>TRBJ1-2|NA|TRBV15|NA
TGTGCCACCAGCAGAGATCTCGCAGGGCGATCAAATCACACCTTC
CATSRDLAGRSNHTF
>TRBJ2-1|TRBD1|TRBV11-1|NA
TGTGCCAGCAGCGGAACCGGGACAGGGTACAACAATGAGCAGTTCTTC
CASSGTGTGYNNEQFF
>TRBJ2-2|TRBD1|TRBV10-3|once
TGTGCCATCAGTCCACAGGGGGCGGACGCCGGGGAGCTGTTTTTT
CAISPQGADAGELFF
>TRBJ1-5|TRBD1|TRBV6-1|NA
TGTGCCAGCAGCTTGGGACAGGGAAGGGGGCCAAGTCAGCCCCAGCATTTT
CASSLGQGRGPSQPQHF
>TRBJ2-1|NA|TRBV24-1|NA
TGTGCCAGCAGTTCCTACCGTGAGAGGTACAATGAGCAGTTCTTC
CASSSYRERYNEQFF
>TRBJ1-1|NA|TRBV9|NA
TGTGCCAGCAGCTACCTACACCAGAACACTGAAGCTTTCTTT
CASSYLHQNTEAFF
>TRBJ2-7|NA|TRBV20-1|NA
TGCAGTGCTTTTGATTACGAGCAGTACTTC
CSAFDYEQYF
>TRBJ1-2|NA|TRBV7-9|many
TGTGCCAGCAGCCCCGGACTGGGGGGCTACACCTTC
CASSPGLGGYTF
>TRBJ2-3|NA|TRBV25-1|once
TGTGCCAGCGGAGTCACCGGGACAGATACGCAGTATTTT
CASGVTGTDTQYF
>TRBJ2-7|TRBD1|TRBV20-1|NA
TGCAGTGCTGAGGACAGGGTCTTCACCTACGAGCAGTACTTC
CSAEDRVFTYEQYF
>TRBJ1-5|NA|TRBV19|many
TGTGCCAGTAGTATAGGTCACCCGTATCAGCCCCAGCATTTT
CASSIGHPYQPQHF
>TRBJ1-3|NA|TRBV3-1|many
TGTGCCAGCAGCCCACAATCCTCTGGAAACACCATATATTTT
CASSPQSSGNTIYF
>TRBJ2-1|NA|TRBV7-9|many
TGTGCCAGCAGCTTAGGGCAGCCCTACAATGAGCAGTTCTTC
CASSLGQPYNEQFF
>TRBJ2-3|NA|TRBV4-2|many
TGTGCCAGCAGCCAAGATTTTGGTACGCAGTATTTT
CASSQDFGTQYF
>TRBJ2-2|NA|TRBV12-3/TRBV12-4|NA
TGTGCCAGCACCCGGAACACCGGGGAGCTGTTTTTT
CASTRNTGELFF
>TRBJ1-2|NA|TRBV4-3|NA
TGCGCCAGCAGCCAAGATAGACAGATTAACTATGGCTACACCTTC
CASSQDRQINYGYTF
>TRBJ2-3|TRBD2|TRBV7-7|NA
TGTGCCAGCAGCCCTGGGACTAGCGTAATCACAGATACGCAGTATTTT
CASSPGTSVITDTQYF
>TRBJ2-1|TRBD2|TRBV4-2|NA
TGTGCCAGCAGCCAAGGGACTAGCGGTCACAATGAGCAGTTCTTC
CASSQGTSGHNEQFF
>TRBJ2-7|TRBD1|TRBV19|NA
TGTGCCAGTAGTATAGATACAGGGACAGGGGGCTACGAGCAGTACTTC
CASSIDTGTGGYEQYF
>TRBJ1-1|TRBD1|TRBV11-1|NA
TGTGCCAGCAGCTTAGCCGGGACAGGCTTGAACACTGAAGCTTTCTTT
CASSLAGTGLNTEAFF
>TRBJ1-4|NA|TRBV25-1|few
TGTGCCAGTACAACCGGGCCCGGACGGAATGAAAAACTGTTTTTT
CASTTGPGRNEKLFF
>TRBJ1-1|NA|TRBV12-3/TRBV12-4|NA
TGTGCCAGCAGCTCGGCTGGGGAGAACACTGAAGCTTTCTTT
CASSSAGENTEAFF
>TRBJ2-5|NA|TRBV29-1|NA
TGCAGCGTCGTTACAGGAGGTTACAGTCATTCAGGGGAGACCCAGTACTTC
CSVVTGGYSHSGETQYF
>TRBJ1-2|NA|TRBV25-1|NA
TGTGCCAGCAGTGACCGTGACAATTGGGCGTATGGCTACACCTTC
CASSDRDNWAYGYTF
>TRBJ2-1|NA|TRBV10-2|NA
TGCGCCGGCAGTCCAACGCGTTCTCTGCGAAACAATGAGCAGTTCTTC
CAGSPTRSLRNNEQFF
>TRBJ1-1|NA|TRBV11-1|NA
TGTGCCAGCAGCTTAGGACAGCTGAACACTGAAGTTTTCTTT
CASSLGQLNTEVFF
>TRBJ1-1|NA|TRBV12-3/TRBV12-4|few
TGTTCCAGCAGTCGGGTTTCAGGTCTCACTGAAGCTTTCTTT
CSSSRVSGLTEAFF
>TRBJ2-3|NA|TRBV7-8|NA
TGTGCCAGCAGCCAAGTGCAGGCTTCAGATACGCAGTATTTT
CASSQVQASDTQYF
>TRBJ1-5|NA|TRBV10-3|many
TGTGCCGCTTCGGAGGACAGTTTCCCAAATCAGCCCCAGCATTTT
CAASEDSFPNQPQHF
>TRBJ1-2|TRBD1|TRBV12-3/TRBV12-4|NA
TGTGCCAGCGCCGGGACAGGGAGTTATGGCTACACCTTC
CASAGTGSYGYTF
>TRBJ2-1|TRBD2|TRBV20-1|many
TGCAGTGCTGGGTCCGGGACTAGCGGGAACAATGAGCAGTTCTTC
CSAGSGTSGNNEQFF
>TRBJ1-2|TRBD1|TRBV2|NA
TGTGCCAGCAGTACGCGACAGGGCGACTATGGCTACACCTTC
CASSTRQGDYGYTF
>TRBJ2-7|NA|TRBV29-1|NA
TGCAGCACGTCCGGGCTCTCCTACGAGCAGTACTTC
CSTSGLSYEQYF
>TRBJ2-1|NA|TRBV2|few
TGTGCCAGCAAGGAGGAGGGTGAGCAGTTCTTC
CASKEEGEQFF
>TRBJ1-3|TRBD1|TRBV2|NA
TGTGCCAGCAGTGAACCGGCCACAGGGGCGGGAAACACCATATATTTT
CASSEPATGAGNTIYF
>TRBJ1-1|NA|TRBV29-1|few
TGCAGCGTTGAAGGAGAAGGGTCGGACACTGAAGCTTTCTTT
CSVEGEGSDTEAFF
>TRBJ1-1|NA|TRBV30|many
TGTGCCTGGAGTGGGTGCACTGAAGCTTTCTTT
CAWSGCTEAFF
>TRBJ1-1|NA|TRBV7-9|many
TGTGCCAGCAGCTTAGAGCCAAACACTGAAGCTTTCTTT
CASSLEPNTEAFF
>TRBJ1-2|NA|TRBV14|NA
TGTGCCAGCAGCCAAGAATACAGCAACTATGGCTACACCTTC
CASSQEYSNYGYTF
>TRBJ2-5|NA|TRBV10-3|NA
TGTGCCATCAGCGCATCGGTCCAAGAGACCCAGTACTTC
CAISASVQETQYF
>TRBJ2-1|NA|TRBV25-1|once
TGTGCCAGCAGTGAATTCGTCGGCTACGATGAGCAGTTCTTC
CASSEFVGYDEQFF
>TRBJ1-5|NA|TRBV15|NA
TGTGCCACCAGCAGAGACAGGGGTTATCAGCCCCAGCATTTT
CATSRDRGYQPQHF
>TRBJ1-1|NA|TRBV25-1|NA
TGTGCCAGCAGTGACTACACGGATTACACTGAAGCTTTCTTT
CASSDYTDYTEAFF